This T cell receptor (beta chain) was found in a study of T cells in Graves' hyperthyroidism and ophthalmopathy. Whole-study results and caveats: In blood, most of the thyroid clonotypes expanded above 0.001 were also present. Ophthalmopathy could be told apart from stable hyperthyroidism with a 13 V-J model.

With regard to this clonotype: Its cognate antigen is unknown.

Germline CDR1 reads KGHSH; CDR2 reads LQKENI. The V end lost 3 bases, the J end lost 0 bases, and 12 bases lay between the germline ends. There are 16 residues in the CDR3. The TCR beta CDR3 regions underwent amplification using RNA transcripts as the source. With the HTBI primer set, the TCR CDR3 went through a first round of RT-PCR. A single record per CDR3 protein comes from TCRdb applying MiXCR to the multiplex PCR reads. This sample has a few hundred thousand distinct CDR3 sequences, with around a quarter found just once. Researchers defined stable Graves' hyperthyroidism as no ophthalmopathy progression within 18 months.

This rearrangement joins TRBV18 to TRBJ1-5; no clear D gene. The clonotype was recovered from a man aged 45-60 years with Graves' hyperthyroidism. The sequenced material came from blood. This chain's CDR3 is CASSPTSSYSNQPQHF. Written as DNA, the CDR3 is TGTGCCAGCTCACCTACCTCCAGTTATAGCAATCAGCCCCAGCATTTT.